The 29 T cell receptor beta chains given below trace back to one sample, sequenced in a study of cytomegalovirus exposure and HLA in healthy donors. The PCR made use of 60 Vbeta and 13 Jbeta primers. Assay used: immunoSEQ multiplex PCR; TCRdb lists only in-frame clones, some missing. The table has approximately 220,000 clones, about 80% seen once. The sequencing sample was made of PBMCs. The origin of the receptors is a girl between 10 and 17 years old in good health and CMV-seronegative.

The gene calls are TRBV11-3 and TRBJ2-7; D is perhaps TRBD1 (7 bases). Germline V gene data show CDR1 as SGHNT and CDR2 as YENEEA. The CDR3 is made up of 14 amino acids. The germline V and J ends were trimmed by 5 bases and 0 bases, with 11 bases remaining between them. CDR3 DNA sequence: TGTGCCAGCAGCCCGGGGGACAGCTCCTACGAGCAGTACTTC. Residues: CASSPGDSSYEQYF.

The chain combines TRBV7-2 with TRBJ2-1; D is uncertain. CDR1 SGHTA and CDR2 FQGNSA come from the germline V gene. V was cut by 0 bases and J by 12 bases, with 21 bases left in between. The CDR3 contains 16 residues. In DNA form, the CDR3 reads TGTGCCAGCAGCTTAGCCACTACACCGGCTCAAGGATTGCAGTTCTTC. It specifies CASSLATTPAQGLQFF.

The chain is built from TRBV18 and TRBJ2-1, with D possibly TRBD1 on 5 matching bases. V lost 2 bases and J 0 bases, leaving 11 bases between the germline ends. The CDR3 sequence is 16 residues long. The germline V gene has CDR1 KGHSH and CDR2 LQKENI. This chain's CDR3 is CASSPASRDSYNEQFF. CDR3 DNA: TGTGCCAGCTCACCAGCTTCCAGGGACTCCTACAATGAGCAGTTCTTC. The variable domain in full, with the rest retrieved from reference TRBV18 and TRBJ2-1, is NAGVMQNPRHLVRRRGQEARLRCSPMKGHSHVYWYRQLPEEGLKFMVYLQKENIIDESGMPKERFSAEFPKEGPSILRIQQVVRGDSAAYFCASSPASRDSYNEQFFGPGTRLTVL.

A few counts support this clone. This rearrangement joins TRBV6-6 to TRBJ1-4, with D maybe TRBD1 (6 bases). V was trimmed by 6 bases and J by 0 bases, leaving 14 bases between them. The V gene's germline CDR1 is MNHNY and CDR2 SVGAGI (reference sequence). This CDR3 is built from 16 residues. DNA of the CDR3: TGTGCCAGCAGATCGGGACAAACAACAACTAATGAAAAACTGTTTTTT. The encoded protein is CASRSGQTTTNEKLFF.

The chain joins TRBV27 to TRBJ2-5, with 12 bases aligning to TRBD2. With 3 bases clipped from V and 5 bases from J, the junction kept 10 bases outside the gene matches. Germline-derived CDR1 and CDR2 are MNHEY and SMNVEV (reference sequence). The CDR3 consists of 17 residues. CDR3 sequence (DNA): TGTGCCAGCAGTTTCGTTCGGACTAGCGGGATTGGGGAGACCCAGTACTTC. Encoded protein: CASSFVRTSGIGETQYF.

CDR3 protein: CASGPGGRGLFNEQFF. CDR3 bases: TGTGCTAGTGGTCCAGGTGGCAGGGGGCTTTTTAATGAGCAGTTCTTC. The chain couples TRBV12-5 to TRBJ2-1; the match to TRBD1 covers 8 bases. The CDR3 is 16 residues long. V shed 5 bases and J 7 bases; nucleotides not matched to a gene: 13. Germline CDR1 is LGHNT and CDR2 is FRNRAP.

This chain uses TRBV5-1 with TRBJ2-7; possible D gene TRBD1, 5 bases. The ends were cut back, 0 bases at V and 3 bases at J, with 13 bases in the middle. Germline-derived CDR1 and CDR2 are SGHRS and YFSETQ. There are 15 residues in the CDR3. For the CDR3, the DNA is TGCGCCAGCAGCTTGGGTCAGGGTAATCTCTACGAGCAGTACTTC. Protein sequence: CASSLGQGNLYEQYF.

The V gene is TRBV30, the J gene TRBJ2-3; 11 bases map to TRBD1. This CDR3 spans 15 amino acids. From germline, CDR1 is GTSNPN and CDR2 SVGIG (reference sequence). Trimming took 2 bases from V and 7 from J; bases not matched to a gene: 8. The CDR3 DNA reads as TGTGCCTGGAGTACCGGGACAGGGGGACTTAATACGCAGTATTTT. Residues: CAWSTGTGGLNTQYF.

This clone was seen just once. The chain joins TRBV10-2 to TRBJ2-5, with D perhaps TRBD2 (6 bases). CDR1 is WSHSY and CDR2 is SAAADI in the germline V gene. V gave up 8 bases and J gave up 0 bases, with 13 bases separating them. This CDR3 has 14 amino acids. The CDR3 sequence is CASGRLGDQETQYF. The CDR3 DNA is TGCGCCAGCGGACGACTAGGGGACCAAGAGACCCAGTACTTC.

The chain has TRBV7-9 and TRBJ2-3; no firm D call. CDR3 length equals 15 residues. V lost 1 base and J lost 2, with 10 bases in between. Germline values: CDR1 SEHNR, CDR2 FQNEAQ (reference sequence). The CDR3 sequence is CASSLVAHSTDTQYF. In nucleotides, the CDR3 is TGTGCCAGCAGCTTAGTTGCCCACTCCACAGATACGCAGTATTTT.

The J gene is TRBJ2-1, the V gene TRBV6-1; unclear D gene. CDR1 and CDR2 (germline): MNHNS, SASEGT. This CDR3 spans 15 amino acids. Trimming left V 1 base short and J 2 bases short, with 9 bases between. The CDR3 DNA reads TGTGCCAGCAGTGAAGGGGCAGGAACCTACAATGAGCAGTTCTTC. Encoded protein: CASSEGAGTYNEQFF.

This clone is a singleton in its sample. This chain connects TRBV6-1 to TRBJ2-7, with D unclear. CDR3 size: 11 residues. V was cut by 6 bases and J by 4 bases, with 7 bases left in between. Germline CDR1 MNHNS, CDR2 SASEGT. The CDR3: CASSLNYEQYF. In nucleotides, the CDR3 is TGTGCCAGCAGCTTAAATTACGAGCAGTACTTC.

The gene calls are TRBV5-1 and TRBJ1-1; D is undetermined. Germline V gene sequence: CDR1 SGHRS, CDR2 YFSETQ. The CDR3 is 14 amino acids. Trimming removed 4 bases from V and 1 base from J, with 11 bases in between. Here the CDR3 reads CASSKQRQNTEAFF. The CDR3 region has the DNA TGCGCCAGCAGCAAACAGAGACAGAACACTGAAGCTTTCTTT.

The J gene is TRBJ2-5, the V gene TRBV7-7; 7 nucleotides agree with TRBD2. The germline gives CDR1 SSHAT, CDR2 FNYEAQ (reference sequence). The CDR3 totals 12 residues. This CDR3 is CAISTSTRTQYF. For the CDR3, the DNA is TGTGCTATATCGACTAGCACCAGGACCCAGTACTTC.

The table lists this clone with a few counts. This sequence joins TRBV2 and TRBJ1-6; weak D call: TRBD1 (5 bases). V shed 6 bases and J shed 5 bases, with 14 bases lying between them. The CDR3 is 15 amino acids. Germline CDR1 is SNHLY and CDR2 is FYNNEI. DNA of the CDR3: TGTGCCAGCAGAGTAGACAGCGCGAATAATTCACCCCTCCACTTT. Its translation: CASRVDSANNSPLHF. Full variable domain (outside the CDR3, taken from reference TRBV2 and TRBJ1-6): EPEVTQTPSHQVTQMGQEVILRCVPISNHLYFYWYRQILGQKVEFLVSFYNNEISEKSEIFDDQFSVERPDGSNFTLKIRSTKLEDSAMYFCASRVDSANNSPLHFGNGTRLTVT.

This clone was detected a few times. The chain joins TRBV4-3 to TRBJ1-1; 7 positions agree with TRBD1. Looked up from germline, CDR1 is LGHNA and CDR2 is YSLEER. After removal of 0 bases from V and 5 bases from J, the junction contained 9 bases not matched to a gene. The CDR3 totals 16 residues. CDR3 loop: CASSQDFSRGRTEAFF. The CDR3 DNA sequence: TGCGCCAGCAGCCAAGATTTTAGCAGGGGGAGGACTGAAGCTTTCTTT.

Points on this clone: The sample carries other DNA sequences with the same CDR3. The chain carries TRBV5-1 and TRBJ1-6, with 7 bases that match TRBD1. CDR1 and CDR2 from the germline V gene are SGHRS and YFSETQ. This CDR3 has 16 residues. V gave up 0 bases and J gave up 10 bases; unmatched junction bases: 10. CDR3 residues: CASSLVRGHVLSPLHF. CDR3 nucleotides: TGCGCCAGCAGCTTGGTTAGGGGGCACGTTTTATCACCCCTCCACTTT. Full variable domain (rest looked up from reference TRBV5-1 and TRBJ1-6): KAGVTQTPRYLIKTRGQQVTLSCSPISGHRSVSWYQQTPGQGLQFLFEYFSETQRNKGNFPGRFSGRQFSNSRSEMNVSTLELGDSALYLCASSLVRGHVLSPLHFGNGTRLTVT.

The chain is built from TRBV10-1 and TRBJ2-1; possible D gene TRBD2, 5 bases. V was clipped by 2 bases and J by 5 bases, with 13 bases between them. Per the germline V gene, CDR1 is WNHNN and CDR2 is SYGVQD (reference sequence). This CDR3 contains 15 residues. The CDR3 spells CASSERSAGNNEQFF. DNA for the CDR3: TGCGCCAGCAGTGAGCGCAGTGCCGGGAACAATGAGCAGTTCTTC.

This clone has more than one count but fewer than ten. Other DNA sequences from this sample encode an identical CDR3 as well. The chain has TRBV5-1 and TRBJ1-3; D remains unclear. Germline V gene lookup returns CDR1 SGHRS and CDR2 YFSETQ. The CDR3 runs 14 residues. V lost 2 bases, J lost 2 bases, and 8 bases lay in between. This CDR3 reads CASSFEGAGNTIYF. Written as DNA, the CDR3 is TGCGCCAGCAGCTTCGAGGGAGCTGGAAACACCATATATTTT.

V gene TRBV28 combines with J gene TRBJ1-5, with D possibly TRBD1 on 5 matching bases. The germline V gene encodes CDR1 MDHEN and CDR2 SYDVKM. This CDR3 has 13 residues. V shed 8 bases and J shed 4 bases, with 12 bases lying between them. The CDR3 protein is CASVGQGNQPQHF. The CDR3 coding sequence is TGTGCCAGCGTAGGCCAGGGTAATCAGCCCCAGCATTTT.

This rearrangement joins TRBV10-1 to TRBJ1-3; D call uncertain. The CDR3 sequence is 11 residues long. Between the trimmed V and J ends, which lost 10 bases and 2 bases, there was a span of 6 bases. CDR1 and CDR2 (germline): WNHNN, SYGVQD (reference sequence). CDR3 nucleotides: TGCGCCACGAGTACTGGAAACACCATATATTTT. Translation: CATSTGNTIYF.

V is TRBV30 and J is TRBJ1-2; 8 nucleotides agree with TRBD1. Germline V gene data show CDR1 as GTSNPN and CDR2 as SVGIG (reference sequence). The CDR3 length is 14 residues. J was trimmed by 1 base and V by 6 bases; bases with no gene match: 7. Here the CDR3 DNA reads TGTGCCTGCCAGGAACAGGGGGTTAACTATGGCTACACCTTC. It encodes CACQEQGVNYGYTF.

The V and J genes are TRBV5-4 and TRBJ1-2; TRBD1 is a possible D gene (5 bases). V shed 0 bases and J shed 7 bases, with 16 bases lying between them. Germline V gene data show CDR1 as SGHNT and CDR2 as YYREEE (reference sequence). This CDR3 has 15 residues. The CDR3 loop is CASSLGGREGVGYTF. The CDR3 DNA is TGTGCCAGCAGCTTGGGCGGCAGGGAGGGAGTTGGCTACACCTTC.

The chain uses TRBV11-2 and TRBJ1-6; D is perhaps TRBD1 (5 bases). The CDR3 length is 15 residues. Trimming removed 5 bases at V and 10 bases at J, with 18 bases between. Per the germline V gene, CDR1 is SGHAT and CDR2 is FQNNGV. The CDR3, as DNA: TGTGCCAGCAGCCCAAGCGACAGACAAGGGTCACCCCTCCACTTT. It encodes CASSPSDRQGSPLHF.

The CDR3 DNA sequence: TGTGCCAGCAGCTTGGGTAGCGGGGGTTCCTACAATGAGCAGTTCTTC. It codes for CASSLGSGGSYNEQFF. V gene TRBV11-1 combines with J gene TRBJ2-1; 9 bases align to TRBD2. V gave up 3 bases and J gave up 1 base; unmatched junction bases: 4. Germline loops: CDR1 SGHAT, CDR2 FQDESV (reference sequence). The CDR3 covers 16 residues.

In its sample, this clone was seen once. V is TRBV30 and J is TRBJ1-6; TRBD1 matches at 7 bases. V trimming: 2 bases; J trimming: 8 bases; junction bases outside the gene matches: 9. The CDR3 totals 15 residues. CDR1 GTSNPN and CDR2 SVGIG come from the germline V gene (reference sequence). The CDR3 loop is CAWSSQGTGYSPLHF. In DNA, the CDR3 is TGTGCCTGGAGTTCACAGGGGACGGGGTATTCACCCCTCCACTTT. The full variable domain, rest sourced from reference TRBV30 and TRBJ1-6, is SQTIHQWPATLVQPVGSPLSLECTVEGTSNPNLYWYRQAAGRGLQLLFYSVGIGQISSEVPQNLSASRPQDRQFILSSKKLLLSDSGFYLCAWSSQGTGYSPLHFGNGTRLTVT.

This clone was counted only a few times. V gene TRBV6-5 combines with J gene TRBJ2-2; D call uncertain. Germline CDR1 reads MNHEY; CDR2 reads SVGAGI. CDR3 length: 14 residues. The V end was cut by 5 bases, the J end by 1 base, with 8 bases between. The CDR3 sequence is CASSRSWNTGELFF. The CDR3 coding sequence is TGTGCCAGCAGTCGTAGCTGGAACACCGGGGAGCTGTTTTTT.

The gene calls are TRBV18 and TRBJ2-3, with D hard to call. CDR3 length: 14 residues. Germline assignment: CDR1 KGHSH and CDR2 LQKENI. The V gene lost 3 bases and the J gene lost 2 bases, with 9 bases spanning the gap. This CDR3 is CASSPSGFTDTQYF. The CDR3 nucleotides are TGTGCCAGCTCACCGAGTGGTTTCACAGATACGCAGTATTTT.

The rearrangement joins TRBV10-3 to TRBJ2-1, with TRBD1 matching over 8 bases. V lost 4 bases, J lost 7 bases, and 12 bases stayed unmatched. The CDR3 covers 16 residues. Germline V lookup: CDR1 ENHRY, CDR2 SYGVKD. DNA for the CDR3: TGTGCCATCAGTGCCAGAGACAGGGGAAAGAAGAATGAGCAGTTCTTC. Translation: CAISARDRGKKNEQFF.